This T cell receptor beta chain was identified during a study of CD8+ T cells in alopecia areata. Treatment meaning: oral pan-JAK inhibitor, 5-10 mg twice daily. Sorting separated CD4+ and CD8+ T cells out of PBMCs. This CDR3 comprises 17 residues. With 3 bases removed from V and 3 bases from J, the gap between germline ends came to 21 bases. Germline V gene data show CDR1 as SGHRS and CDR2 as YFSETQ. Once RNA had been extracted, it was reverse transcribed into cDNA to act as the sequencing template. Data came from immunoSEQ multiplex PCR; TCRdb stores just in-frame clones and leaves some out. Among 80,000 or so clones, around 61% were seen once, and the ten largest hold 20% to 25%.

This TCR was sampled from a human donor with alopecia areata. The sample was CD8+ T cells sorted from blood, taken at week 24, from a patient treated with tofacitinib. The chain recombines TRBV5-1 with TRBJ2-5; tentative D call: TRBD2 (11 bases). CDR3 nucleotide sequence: TGCGCCAGCAGCTGGACAGGGGGGACTAGCGGTAAAGAGACCCAGTACTTC. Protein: CASSWTGGTSGKETQYF.